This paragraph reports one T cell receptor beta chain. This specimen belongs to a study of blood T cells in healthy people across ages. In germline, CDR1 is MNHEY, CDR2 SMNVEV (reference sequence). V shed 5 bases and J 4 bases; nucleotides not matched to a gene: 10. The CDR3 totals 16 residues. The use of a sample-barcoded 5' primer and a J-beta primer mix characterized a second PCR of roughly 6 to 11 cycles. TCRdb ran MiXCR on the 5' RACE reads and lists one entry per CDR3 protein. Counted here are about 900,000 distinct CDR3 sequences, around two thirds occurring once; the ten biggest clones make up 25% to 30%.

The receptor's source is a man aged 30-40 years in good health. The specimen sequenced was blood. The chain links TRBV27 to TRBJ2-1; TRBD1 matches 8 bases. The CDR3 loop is CASSLMTGADYNEQFF. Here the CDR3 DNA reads TGTGCCAGCAGTCTAATGACAGGGGCCGATTACAATGAGCAGTTCTTC.